This passage covers 17 T cell receptor beta chains from one sample sequenced in a study of T-cell memory formation after mild COVID-19. MiXCR was run by TCRdb on the 5' RACE reads, yielding one entry per CDR3 protein. The sample yields some 440,000 distinct CDR3 sequences, about 23% seen once. Sequences were obtained from PBMCs or a T cell subset sorted from them (not recorded which). Every receptor here comes from an adult woman who had mild COVID-19 (a few samples of this study predate the infection). Cell type and time point are not known.

The chain employs TRBV25-1 and TRBJ2-5; no definite D call. Trimming removed 7 bases from V and 2 bases from J, with 8 bases in between. The CDR3 covers 12 residues. Germline CDR1 and CDR2: MGHDK and SYGVNS. For the CDR3, the DNA is TGTGCCAGCATTAAAGGGCAAGAGACCCAGTACTTC. Its protein product is CASIKGQETQYF.

The chain links TRBV6-6 to TRBJ2-1; the D gene is possibly TRBD1 (5 bases). Per germline, CDR1 MNHNY and CDR2 SVGAGI (reference sequence). V lost 5 bases and J lost 0, with 8 bases in between. CDR3 length equals 14 residues. This CDR3 is CASSQGSSYNEQFF. In nucleotides, the CDR3 is TGTGCCAGCAGTCAGGGTTCCTCCTACAATGAGCAGTTCTTC.

V usage is TRBV2 and J usage is TRBJ2-4; tentatively, D is TRBD1 or TRBD2 (5 bases each). The CDR3 runs 16 residues. Germline V gene lookup returns CDR1 SNHLY and CDR2 FYNNEI. V lost 0 bases and J 4 bases, leaving 13 bases between the germline ends. CDR3 sequence (DNA): TGTGCCAGCAGTGAAGCGGCCGGGACCCTAAAAAACATTCAGTACTTC. It codes for CASSEAAGTLKNIQYF.

This clonotype was seen a handful of times. The chain has TRBV7-6 and TRBJ1-6; TRBD1 agrees at 9 bases. The CDR3 extends over 16 amino acids. J lost 7 bases, V lost 0 bases, and 4 bases had no gene match. Germline assignment: CDR1 SGHVS and CDR2 FNYEAQ. The CDR3 spells CASSLAGTGPNSPLHF. In DNA form, the CDR3 reads TGTGCCAGCAGCTTAGCCGGGACAGGGCCCAATTCACCCCTCCACTTT.

This clonotype was seen more than once but under ten times. The rearrangement uses TRBV9 and TRBJ2-1; 7 bases line up with TRBD2. The CDR3 has 14 amino acids. Trimming removed 6 bases from V and 8 bases from J; junction bases left unmatched: 11. CDR1 is SGDLS, CDR2 YYNGEE, per germline. The CDR3 spells CASTPGGGLDEQFF. Written as DNA, the CDR3 is TGTGCCAGCACCCCTGGGGGGGGATTGGATGAGCAGTTCTTC.

This clonotype was observed a few times. V gene TRBV12-3 or TRBV12-4 combines with J gene TRBJ1-1; 8 bases map to TRBD1. With 2 bases clipped from V and 2 bases from J, the junction kept 13 bases outside the gene matches. This CDR3 has 18 amino acids. The CDR3 region has the DNA TGTGCCAGCAGTTTACGGGCCAGGGGGCTAAACCCTAACACTGAAGCTTTCTTT. It translates to CASSLRARGLNPNTEAFF.

This clonotype appeared a few times. In DNA form, the CDR3 reads TGTGCCAGCAGTGGACGTCTAGCGGGCACAGATACGCAGTATTTT. Protein sequence: CASSGRLAGTDTQYF. V is TRBV2 and J is TRBJ2-3, with TRBD2 identical over 7 bases. J gave up 1 base and V 4 bases, and 5 bases lay outside the gene matches. The CDR3 sequence is 15 residues long. Germline CDR1 SNHLY, CDR2 FYNNEI.

This clonotype was seen a few times. This chain uses TRBV12-3 or TRBV12-4 with TRBJ2-7, with D possibly being TRBD1 (5 bases). The CDR3 totals 15 residues. The V and J ends lost 5 bases and 3 bases respectively, with 17 bases between them. CDR3 loop: CASSVLLGLNYEQYF. Written as DNA, the CDR3 is TGTGCCAGCAGTGTGTTGTTGGGGCTGAACTACGAGCAGTACTTC.

This rearrangement joins TRBV24-1 to TRBJ2-5, with TRBD1 matching 9 bases. V lost 12 bases and J lost 6; bases outside the gene matches: 16. The CDR3 sequence is 15 residues long. Per the germline V gene, CDR1 is KGHDR and CDR2 is SFDVKD. This CDR3 is CALTNRDRVGKTQYF. The CDR3 nucleotides read TGTGCCCTGACTAACCGGGACAGGGTAGGAAAGACCCAGTACTTC.

This clonotype was seen ten or more times. The chain joins TRBV20-1 to TRBJ2-5; 7 bases match TRBD2. The CDR3 is made up of 12 amino acids. Trimming cost V 1 base and J 5 bases; bases outside gene matches: 1. CDR1 and CDR2 from the germline V gene are DFQATT and SNEGSKA (reference sequence). The CDR3 loop is CSARVGGETQYF. The DNA for the CDR3 is TGCAGTGCTAGAGTGGGGGGGGAGACCCAGTACTTC.

This clonotype has just a few counts. This rearrangement joins TRBV7-9 to TRBJ2-3; D possibly matches TRBD1 or TRBD2 (5 bases each). Trimming took 5 bases from V and 5 from J, leaving 14 bases between them. Germline V CDR1 and CDR2: SEHNR, FQNEAQ (reference sequence). The length of the CDR3 is 14 residues. The CDR3 DNA follows: TGTGCCAGCAGCCTGGGACCGCAGGGAGATACGCAGTATTTT. Its translation: CASSLGPQGDTQYF.

This clonotype was observed a few times. This chain joins TRBV18 and TRBJ2-5; no clear D gene. CDR3 length: 13 residues. From germline, CDR1 is KGHSH and CDR2 LQKENI. Between the trimmed V and J ends, which lost 2 bases and 5 bases, there was a span of 9 bases. The CDR3 protein is CASSPSTAETQYF. In DNA form, the CDR3 reads TGTGCCAGCTCACCATCCACAGCGGAGACCCAGTACTTC.

V and J are TRBV9 and TRBJ2-7; D might be TRBD1 or TRBD2, each matching 5 bases. CDR3 length: 15 residues. The V end was cut by 4 bases, the J end by 3 bases, with 17 bases between. CDR1 and CDR2 from the germline V gene are SGDLS and YYNGEE. CDR3 residues: CASSSRGELGYEQYF. In DNA form, the CDR3 reads TGTGCCAGCAGCTCACGAGGGGAATTGGGCTACGAGCAGTACTTC.

This clonotype was seen only a few times. The chain has TRBV5-1 and TRBJ2-3; 7 nucleotides align to TRBD2. V lost 0 bases, J lost 4 bases, and 8 bases stayed unmatched. This CDR3 spans 16 amino acids. In germline, CDR1 is SGHRS, CDR2 YFSETQ. CDR3 region: CASSLAGGGTPDTQYF. For the CDR3, the DNA is TGCGCCAGCAGCTTGGCCGGCGGGGGAACCCCAGATACGCAGTATTTT.

The chain is built from TRBV6-1 and TRBJ2-1; D might be TRBD2 (7 bases). Trimming stripped 7 bases from V and 8 bases from J, with 18 bases between. Per the germline V gene, CDR1 is MNHNS and CDR2 is SASEGT. The CDR3 has 14 residues. CDR3 loop: CASTGLGGADEQFF. The CDR3 DNA sequence: TGTGCCAGCACCGGGTTGGGGGGGGCCGATGAGCAGTTCTTC.

This clonotype appeared once. This chain connects TRBV24-1 to TRBJ2-3; D gene uncertain. CDR1 KGHDR and CDR2 SFDVKD come from the germline V gene. The CDR3 covers 13 residues. The V and J ends lost 4 bases and 4 bases respectively, with 8 bases between them. CDR3 DNA sequence: TGTGCCACCAGTGAGTCTGCCTCAGATACGCAGTATTTT. As protein: CATSESASDTQYF.

This clonotype was seen a few times. The gene calls are TRBV7-8 and TRBJ1-4; D ambiguous. The CDR3 totals 14 residues. The germline V gene encodes CDR1 SGHVS and CDR2 FQNEAQ. V lost 0 bases to trimming and J lost 4 bases, with 6 bases between them. CDR3 protein: CASSLAGYNEKLFF. The CDR3 DNA reads TGTGCCAGCAGCTTAGCGGGGTATAATGAAAAACTGTTTTTT.